The 20 T cell receptor beta chains listed next were all sequenced from one sample in a study of OX40 agonist ivuxolimab in advanced cancers. Clones were sequenced by immunoSEQ multiplex PCR, and TCRdb holds only the in-frame ones, with some missing. The sample has roughly 64,000 clones; approximately 88% are singletons. The sequences come from CD4+ or CD8+ T cells sorted from blood, collected in a trial of the OX40 agonist ivuxolimab. The receptors derive from an adult with an advanced solid tumor such as melanoma, head and neck, liver or kidney cancer.

The sample holds a few counts of this clone. The chain recombines TRBV30 with TRBJ2-7, with 11 bases aligning to TRBD1. CDR3 size: 13 residues. Germline CDR1 and CDR2: GTSNPN and SVGIG (reference sequence). V shed 3 bases and J 4 bases; nucleotides not matched to a gene: 2. This chain's CDR3 is CAWSRDRGYEQYF. Written as DNA, the CDR3 is TGTGCCTGGAGCCGGGACAGGGGGTACGAGCAGTACTTC.

This clone was picked up a small number of times. This chain's CDR3 is CASSLGAGDGTDTQYF. In DNA form, the CDR3 reads TGCGCCAGCAGCTTGGGGGCGGGAGACGGCACAGATACGCAGTATTTT. The V gene is TRBV5-1, the J gene TRBJ2-3, with TRBD2 matching over 7 bases. Germline trimming cut 0 bases from V and 1 base from J; bases unmatched to any gene: 5. CDR1 SGHRS and CDR2 YFSETQ come from the germline V gene. This CDR3 is 16 amino acids long.

V is TRBV6-1 and J is TRBJ2-5; D not certain. The CDR3 consists of 12 residues. CDR1 and CDR2 from the germline V gene are MNHNS and SASEGT. Trimming pared 4 bases from V and 1 base from J, leaving 4 bases between. As DNA, the CDR3 is TGTGCCAGCAGTGTTTTCCAAGAGACCCAGTACTTC. Amino acid sequence: CASSVFQETQYF.

The chain is built from TRBV25-1 and TRBJ1-2; no definite D call. Trimming left V 2 bases short and J 3 bases short, with 10 bases between. This CDR3 spans 14 amino acids. The germline CDR1 and CDR2 sequences are MGHDK and SYGVNS. The CDR3 sequence is CASSEGSRYYGYTF. CDR3 nucleotides: TGTGCCAGCAGTGAAGGATCGAGATACTATGGCTACACCTTC.

The chain couples TRBV9 to TRBJ1-4, with a weak D call TRBD1 (5 bases). Germline values: CDR1 SGDLS, CDR2 YYNGEE. The CDR3 is 14 residues long. Trimming took off 0 bases at V and 8 bases at J, with 11 bases between the two ends. CDR3 in amino acids: CASSVGREGEKLFF. As DNA, the CDR3 is TGTGCCAGCAGCGTAGGCAGGGAGGGGGAAAAACTGTTTTTT.

Comments on this clone: The identical CDR3 is also encoded by other nucleotide sequences in the sample. This rearrangement joins TRBV9 to TRBJ2-1; 8 bases are a match to TRBD2. The CDR3 sequence is 15 residues long. Germline V gene sequence: CDR1 SGDLS, CDR2 YYNGEE. V trimming: 0 bases; J trimming: 2 bases; junction bases outside the gene matches: 1. This chain's CDR3 is CASSVAGGPYNEQFF. Written as DNA, the CDR3 is TGTGCCAGCAGCGTAGCGGGAGGGCCCTACAATGAGCAGTTCTTC.

This chain links TRBV6-1 with TRBJ2-5; D is uncertain. Germline lookup yields CDR1 MNHNS and CDR2 SASEGT. This CDR3 has 15 amino acids. With 1 base removed from V and 1 base from J, the gap between germline ends came to 10 bases. For the CDR3, the DNA is TGTGCCAGCAGTGAAGAAGGTCACAGCCAAGAGACCCAGTACTTC. Translation gives CASSEEGHSQETQYF.

This chain links TRBV7-9 with TRBJ1-1; D remains unclear. The CDR3 consists of 13 residues. Deletions cut 5 bases from V and 7 bases from J, with 14 bases between. Germline values: CDR1 SEHNR, CDR2 FQNEAQ (reference sequence). The CDR3, as DNA: TGTGCCAGCAGCCCACGGACTGTTTATGAAGCTTTCTTT. Protein sequence: CASSPRTVYEAFF.

The sample holds a few counts of this clone. V is TRBV2 and J is TRBJ2-5; weak D call: TRBD2 (6 bases). V dropped 4 bases and J dropped 5 bases, with 17 bases sitting between them. The CDR3 covers 15 residues. The germline V gene encodes CDR1 SNHLY and CDR2 FYNNEI. CDR3: CASSAFAGFRETQYF. CDR3 DNA: TGTGCCAGCAGTGCATTCGCGGGGTTTAGGGAGACCCAGTACTTC.

The V and J genes are TRBV19 and TRBJ1-1; TRBD1 agrees at 7 bases. After removal of 4 bases from V and 5 bases from J, the junction contained 13 bases not matched to a gene. Germline lookup yields CDR1 LNHDA and CDR2 SQIVND (reference sequence). The CDR3 contains 16 residues. CDR3 bases: TGTGCCAGTAGTACCGGGACAGTATCTAGGAGGACTGAAGCTTTCTTT. Amino acids: CASSTGTVSRRTEAFF.

The chain has TRBV6-1 and TRBJ1-3; D is unresolved. The CDR3 covers 14 residues. Trimming removed 4 bases from V and 8 bases from J, with 15 bases in between. Per germline, CDR1 MNHNS and CDR2 SASEGT. The CDR3 coding sequence is TGTGCCAGCAGTGTGGTTCTTGGGTCGGACACCATATATTTT. Translation: CASSVVLGSDTIYF.

Note on this clone: The sample contains more than one DNA sequence encoding this CDR3. The genes are TRBV7-2 and TRBJ2-5; 8 bases line up with TRBD2. Germline V gives CDR1 SGHTA, CDR2 FQGNSA. V lost 6 bases, J lost 3 bases, and 6 bases stayed unmatched. The CDR3 contains 14 residues. The CDR3 bases are TGTGCCAGCAGTTTCAATAGCGGGGAAGAGACCCAGTACTTC. Translated, it gives CASSFNSGEETQYF.

The chain couples TRBV27 to TRBJ2-1, with 9 bases fitting TRBD1. The CDR3 loop spans 17 amino acids. With 10 bases clipped from V and 1 base from J, the junction kept 14 bases outside the gene matches. Germline loops: CDR1 MNHEY, CDR2 SMNVEV (reference sequence). CDR3 amino acids: CATQVRSTGGSYNEQFF. As DNA, the CDR3 is TGTGCCACGCAGGTGAGGTCGACAGGGGGATCCTACAATGAGCAGTTCTTC.

The chain uses TRBV7-9 and TRBJ2-7, with D perhaps matching TRBD2 (5 bases). The germline V and J ends were trimmed by 4 bases and 0 bases, with 13 bases remaining between them. There are 15 residues in the CDR3. Germline assignment: CDR1 SEHNR and CDR2 FQNEAQ (reference sequence). CDR3 coding DNA: TGTGCCAGCAGCTGGGTCGAAGGGAGCTCCTACGAGCAGTACTTC. This encodes CASSWVEGSSYEQYF.

This chain uses TRBV7-3 with TRBJ1-2; no clear D. Germline V CDR1 and CDR2: SGHTA, FQGTGA. Trimming shortened V by 1 base and J by 3 bases, and 12 bases separated the two germline ends. This CDR3 region has 15 residues. CDR3 loop: CASSLMGRGDYGYTF. For the CDR3, the DNA is TGTGCCAGCAGCTTAATGGGCAGAGGAGACTATGGCTACACCTTC.

The chain is built from TRBV7-2 and TRBJ1-5, with 7 bases fitting TRBD1. This CDR3 is 14 amino acids long. Per germline, CDR1 SGHTA and CDR2 FQGNSA. J lost 6 bases, V lost 3 bases, and 5 bases had no gene match. In DNA, the CDR3 is TGTGCCAGCAGCTTCTCAGGGGGAGGTCAGCCCCAGCATTTT. Protein product: CASSFSGGGQPQHF.

A few counts support this clone. V gene TRBV7-9 combines with J gene TRBJ2-2; no reliable D call. Germline lookup yields CDR1 SEHNR and CDR2 FQNEAQ (reference sequence). This CDR3 contains 16 residues. V gave up 5 bases and J gave up 3 bases, with 16 bases separating them. The CDR3 sequence: CASSPLELLDTGELFF. CDR3 nucleotide sequence: TGTGCCAGCAGCCCCCTGGAGTTGTTGGACACCGGGGAGCTGTTTTTT.

V and J are TRBV11-2 and TRBJ1-3, with a possible D match to TRBD1 (5 bases). The CDR3 has 15 residues. CDR1 is SGHAT, CDR2 FQNNGV, per germline. Between the trimmed V and J ends, which lost 3 bases and 0 bases, there was a span of 9 bases. In nucleotides, the CDR3 is TGTGCCAGCAGCTTTCGGGGGAGCTCTGGAAACACCATATATTTT. This sequence encodes CASSFRGSSGNTIYF.

This sequence joins TRBV6-1 and TRBJ1-1; weak D call: TRBD1 (5 bases). Germline CDR1 reads MNHNS; CDR2 reads SASEGT. The length of the CDR3 is 14 residues. Trimming took 6 bases from V and 1 from J, leaving 12 bases between them. Written as DNA, the CDR3 is TGTGCCAGCAGCGACGCCGGGACGAACACTGAAGCTTTCTTT. It specifies CASSDAGTNTEAFF.

The rearrangement joins TRBV7-6 to TRBJ2-3, with TRBD1 identical over 9 bases. The CDR3 has 16 amino acids. Unmatched junction bases numbered 6, after V lost 2 bases and J lost 3 bases. CDR1 is SGHVS and CDR2 is FNYEAQ in the germline V gene. DNA of the CDR3: TGTGCCAGCAGCTTAAGCCGGACAGGGGAAACAGATACGCAGTATTTT. Translation gives CASSLSRTGETDTQYF. Filled out from reference TRBV7-6 and TRBJ2-3, the complete variable domain reads GAGVSQSPRYKVTKRGQDVALRCDPISGHVSLYWYRQALGQGPEFLTYFNYEAQQDKSGLPNDRFSAERPEGSISTLTIQRTEQRDSAMYRCASSLSRTGETDTQYFGPGTRLTVL.